This TCR beta chain was captured in a study of blood T cell repertoires in COVID-19. As for the study in general: From T cells, B-cell-depleted T cells, or PBMCs came the material, which was cDNA or gDNA.

Assignment of participants to cohorts was predicated upon participant-reported clinical history. How the authors handled the data: Amplification of reference gene primers was used by the study to estimate nucleated cell counts. Method: immunoSEQ multiplex PCR; TCRdb's copy keeps in-frame clones and lacks some. V and J calls and clone size follow that table, whereas D and trimming were derived from the DNA. The table has approximately 160,000 clones, around four fifths seen once; the top ten hold roughly 8%. Trimming left V 6 bases short and J 6 bases short, with 29 bases between. This CDR3 contains 17 residues. Germline assignment: CDR1 SQVTM and CDR2 ANQGSEA. Only a few counts were recorded for this clone.

The sequenced material came from PBMCs or T cells enriched from blood (not recorded which). This sequence was found in a woman aged 50 to 65 who had recovered from COVID-19. V and J are TRBV29-1 and TRBJ1-2, with a weak D call TRBD1 (6 bases). The CDR3 region has the DNA TGCAGCGTCGGACGCCAGGGGTCTTACACGGCTCCTCATGGCTACACCTTC. Translated: CSVGRQGSYTAPHGYTF.